Below, 12 T cell receptor beta chains from the same sample are listed, as sequenced in a study of beta chain features in type 1 diabetes (dated by TCRdb to 2016 to 2019). What these receptors recognize is not known. Libraries came from the immunoSEQ multiplex PCR assay. The entire amount of isolated RNA was reverse transcribed using the High Capacity cDNA Reverse Transcription Kit, so the sequenced TCRB transcripts were expressed ones. In its TCRdb copy, this immuneACCESS table keeps in-frame sequences only and misses some clones. Where compared with another copy, unresolved V genes explain less than half of these, and the others have no known cause. A total of about 340,000 clones appear in this sample, roughly 9% of them only once. Approximately 1% of the sample is held by the ten biggest clonotypes. What the authors observed across the whole study: In all four CD4+ subsets, TCRB CDR3 length was moderately but significantly shorter in type 1 diabetes patients.

The specimen was central memory CD4+ T cells from blood. The receptors stem from a man aged 25-45 years with type 1 diabetes.

This clone was detected only a few times. The J gene is TRBJ2-1, the V gene TRBV11-3; TRBD2 might be the D (5 bases). V was clipped by 0 bases and J by 6 bases, with 6 bases between them. The CDR3 has 13 amino acids. From germline, CDR1 is SGHNT and CDR2 YENEEA. The CDR3 region has the DNA TGTGCCAGCAGCTTAGAGCGGGCCAATGAGCAGTTCTTC. It translates to CASSLERANEQFF.

This clone was observed a few times. The chain is built from TRBV29-1 and TRBJ1-1, with TRBD1 matching 9 bases. From germline, CDR1 is SQVTM and CDR2 ANQGSEA. Germline trimming cut 6 bases from V and 9 bases from J; bases unmatched to any gene: 14. The length of the CDR3 is 14 residues. The CDR3 protein is CSVGSSGTGSKAFF. The CDR3 DNA reads as TGCAGCGTGGGGTCGTCCGGGACAGGGTCGAAAGCTTTCTTT.

The chain combines TRBV5-6 with TRBJ2-1; TRBD2 aligns across 12 bases. The CDR3 is 14 residues long. V was pared by 5 bases and J by 7 bases, with 4 bases of the junction left unmatched. The V gene's germline CDR1 is SGHDT and CDR2 YYEEEE. CDR3 sequence reads: CASRTSGGRNEQFF. The CDR3, as DNA: TGTGCCAGCAGGACTAGCGGGGGTCGGAATGAGCAGTTCTTC.

This clone was counted many times. J is TRBJ1-4 and V is TRBV19; TRBD1 might be the D (5 bases). The V gene's germline CDR1 is LNHDA and CDR2 SQIVND (reference sequence). This CDR3 has 14 residues. Trimming left V 3 bases short and J 8 bases short, with 13 bases between. The CDR3 sequence is CASSIQGTGEKLFF. CDR3 coding DNA: TGTGCCAGTAGTATCCAGGGTACTGGGGAAAAACTGTTTTTT.

The V and J genes are TRBV7-2 and TRBJ2-1; 9 bases line up with TRBD1. V was pared by 5 bases and J by 7 bases, with 6 bases of the junction left unmatched. Per germline, CDR1 SGHTA and CDR2 FQGNSA. This CDR3 spans 14 amino acids. As DNA, the CDR3 is TGTGCCAGCAGCGATACAGACAGGGGGAATGAGCAGTTCTTC. This sequence encodes CASSDTDRGNEQFF.

This clone turned up a few times. V usage is TRBV5-4 and J usage is TRBJ1-6; TRBD1 agrees at 7 bases. The V gene end was trimmed by 2 bases and the J gene end by 7 bases; junction bases not matched to a gene: 15. The CDR3 runs to 18 residues. Germline V lookup: CDR1 SGHNT, CDR2 YYREEE (reference sequence). The CDR3 here is CASSLETGPGGQNSPLHF. In DNA, the CDR3 is TGTGCCAGCAGCTTAGAGACAGGGCCCGGGGGACAGAATTCACCCCTCCACTTT. Based on the CDR3 plus reference TRBV5-4 and TRBJ1-6, the full variable domain is ETGVTQSPTHLIKTRGQQVTLRCSSQSGHNTVSWYQQALGQGPQFIFQYYREEENGRGNFPPRFSGLQFPNYSSELNVNALELDDSALYLCASSLETGPGGQNSPLHFGNGTRLTVT.

As DNA, the CDR3 is TGTGCCAGCAGCCGGGGTTTCGCTGGAAACACCATATATTTT. As protein: CASSRGFAGNTIYF. V gene TRBV7-2 combines with J gene TRBJ1-3, with unresolved D. Germline V lookup: CDR1 SGHTA, CDR2 FQGNSA. V lost 5 bases to trimming and J lost 2 bases, with 10 bases between them. This CDR3 has 14 residues.

Remarks on this clone: The CDR3 end shows no conserved phenylalanine or tryptophan, and so a read error is likely. The DNA is left out, because the CDR3 cannot be placed on it with certainty; the CDR3 is given as TCRdb lists it. The gene calls are TRBV7-9 and TRBJ2-7. The CDR3 has 8 residues if both end residues are counted. The germline gives CDR1 SEHNR, CDR2 FQNEAQ (reference sequence). CDR3 loop: CASSLGVR.

The rearrangement links TRBV2 to TRBJ2-2, with D possibly matching TRBD1 (5 bases). Germline CDR1 and CDR2: SNHLY and FYNNEI. Trimming stripped 6 bases from V and 0 bases from J, with 11 bases between. The CDR3 spans 15 residues. The CDR3 DNA sequence: TGTGCCAGCAGCAGACAGAATCCGAACACCGGGGAGCTGTTTTTT. Amino acids: CASSRQNPNTGELFF.

This rearrangement joins TRBV7-2 to TRBJ2-5; 7 bases are a match to TRBD2. In germline, CDR1 is SGHTA, CDR2 FQGNSA. V was clipped by 6 bases and J by 2 bases; unmatched bases: 3. The CDR3 runs 13 residues. The CDR3, as DNA: TGTGCCAGCAGGCGGGGGACTCAAGAGACCCAGTACTTC. Translated: CASRRGTQETQYF.

This clone was detected only a few times. The chain has TRBV27 and TRBJ1-2; TRBD1 aligns across 11 bases. The CDR3 is 14 amino acids. Germline lookup yields CDR1 MNHEY and CDR2 SMNVEV (reference sequence). The V gene end was trimmed by 5 bases and the J gene end by 8 bases; junction bases not matched to a gene: 7. The CDR3 region is CASSDGQGAGGYTF. The CDR3 DNA reads as TGTGCCAGCAGTGACGGACAGGGGGCGGGAGGCTACACCTTC.

A few counts support this clone. The chain couples TRBV6-6 to TRBJ2-7, with D perhaps matching TRBD2 (6 bases). The germline V and J ends were trimmed by 8 bases and 9 bases, with 20 bases remaining between them. This CDR3 is built from 13 residues. The germline V gene encodes CDR1 MNHNY and CDR2 SVGAGI (reference sequence). The CDR3 loop reads CASQVDYGLRQYF. In DNA form, the CDR3 reads TGTGCCAGCCAAGTGGACTACGGGCTTAGGCAGTACTTC.